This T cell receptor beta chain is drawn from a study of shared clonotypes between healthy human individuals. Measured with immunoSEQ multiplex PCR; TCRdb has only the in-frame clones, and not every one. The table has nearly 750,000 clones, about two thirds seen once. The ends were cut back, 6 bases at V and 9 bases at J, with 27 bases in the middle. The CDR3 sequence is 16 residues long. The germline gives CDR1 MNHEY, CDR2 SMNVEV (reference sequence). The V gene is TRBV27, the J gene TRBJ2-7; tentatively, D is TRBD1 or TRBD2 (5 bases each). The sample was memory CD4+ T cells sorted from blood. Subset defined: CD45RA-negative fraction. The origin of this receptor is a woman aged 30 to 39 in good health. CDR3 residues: CASRSQGWTGDTAQYF. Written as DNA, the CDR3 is TGTGCCAGCAGATCTCAGGGATGGACCGGGGATACTGCGCAGTACTTC.